A single sample gave rise to the 27 T cell receptor beta chains below, sequenced in a study of blood T cell repertoires in COVID-19. TCRdb's copy holds only in-frame clones and misses some; the assay was immunoSEQ multiplex PCR. The data contain about 160,000 clones, under 85% of them singletons. The sequencing input was peripheral blood. The receptors derive from a man older than 75 with COVID-19, enrolled during active disease.

The chain combines TRBV10-3 with TRBJ1-1, with D possibly being TRBD1 (5 bases). This CDR3 is 13 amino acids long. Trimming pared 11 bases from V and 0 bases from J, leaving 13 bases between. Looked up from germline, CDR1 is ENHRY and CDR2 is SYGVKD. CDR3 sequence reads: CAFSRELNTEAFF. CDR3 bases: TGTGCCTTTAGCAGGGAATTGAACACTGAAGCTTTCTTT.

The V and J genes are TRBV7-2 and TRBJ1-1; D is unclear. Germline V lookup: CDR1 SGHTA, CDR2 FQGNSA. Trimming removed 6 bases from V and 7 bases from J, with 12 bases in between. The CDR3 sequence is 12 residues long. As DNA, the CDR3 is TGTGCCAGCAGAAGAGGCGTAAGTGAAGCTTTCTTT. As protein: CASRRGVSEAFF.

The CDR3 nucleotides are TGTGCCAGCAGGGACCTCGACAGGGTCACTGAAGCTTTCTTT. Protein: CASRDLDRVTEAFF. This chain uses TRBV2 with TRBJ1-1; 7 bases map to TRBD1. The J segment lost 4 bases and the V segment lost 6 bases, leaving 8 bases of the junction unmatched. The CDR3 is 14 residues long. Germline V gives CDR1 SNHLY, CDR2 FYNNEI.

This sequence joins TRBV28 and TRBJ1-2, with 8 bases lining up with TRBD1. This CDR3 region has 14 residues. Trimming at V came to 6 bases and at J to 7 bases, leaving 10 bases not matched to a gene. Germline V gene lookup returns CDR1 MDHEN and CDR2 SYDVKM. This chain's CDR3 is CASSSIQGAGGYTF. The CDR3 region has the DNA TGTGCCAGCAGCTCAATCCAGGGGGCCGGTGGCTACACCTTC.

A few counts support this clone. This chain links TRBV9 with TRBJ1-4, with 8 bases lining up with TRBD1. Germline V lookup: CDR1 SGDLS, CDR2 YYNGEE. The CDR3 is 14 amino acids. With V trimmed by 4 bases and J by 6 bases, 5 bases remained unmatched. CDR3 protein: CASSPGQGYEKLFF. CDR3 nucleotides: TGTGCCAGCAGCCCCGGACAGGGTTATGAAAAACTGTTTTTT.

The chain employs TRBV7-3 and TRBJ2-1, with TRBD2 matching 8 bases. The length of the CDR3 is 14 residues. Germline V gene data show CDR1 as SGHTA and CDR2 as FQGTGA. The J segment lost 7 bases and the V segment lost 0 bases, leaving 2 bases of the junction unmatched. CDR3 nucleotide sequence: TGTGCCAGCAGCTTAACTAGCGGGGAGAATGAGCAGTTCTTC. It yields the protein CASSLTSGENEQFF.

This sequence joins TRBV5-4 and TRBJ2-1; 7 bases map to TRBD1. This CDR3 spans 13 amino acids. Trimming cost V 3 bases and J 4 bases; bases outside gene matches: 1. Germline values: CDR1 SGHNT, CDR2 YYREEE (reference sequence). As DNA, the CDR3 is TGTGCCAGCAGCTCGGACAGGTACAATGAGCAGTTCTTC. It codes for CASSSDRYNEQFF. Complete variable domain (other parts from reference TRBV5-4 and TRBJ2-1): ETGVTQSPTHLIKTRGQQVTLRCSSQSGHNTVSWYQQALGQGPQFIFQYYREEENGRGNFPPRFSGLQFPNYSSELNVNALELDDSALYLCASSSDRYNEQFFGPGTRLTVL.

This clone was found once. In DNA, the CDR3 is TGCGCCAGCAGCCGTGGGGACAGCCAAAGCTCCTACGAGCAGTACTTC. Translated, it gives CASSRGDSQSSYEQYF. The chain has TRBV5-1 and TRBJ2-7; 7 nucleotides agree with TRBD1. The CDR3 has 16 residues. CDR1 and CDR2 (germline): SGHRS, YFSETQ. V shed 4 bases and J 0 bases; nucleotides not matched to a gene: 10.

The chain couples TRBV14 to TRBJ1-1, with a weak D call TRBD1 (6 bases). The CDR3 loop spans 13 amino acids. Per the germline V gene, CDR1 is SGHDN and CDR2 is FVKESK. With 0 bases removed from V and 8 bases from J, the gap between germline ends came to 10 bases. CDR3 in DNA: TGTGCCAGCAGCCAAGACCAGGGGAGCGAAGCTTTCTTT. Amino acid sequence: CASSQDQGSEAFF.

This sequence joins TRBV4-3 and TRBJ2-7; weak D call: TRBD2 (6 bases). This CDR3 contains 13 residues. Germline values: CDR1 LGHNA, CDR2 YSLEER. V dropped 4 bases and J dropped 9 bases, with 16 bases sitting between them. CDR3 sequence reads: CASSRISGVAQYF. In nucleotides, the CDR3 is TGCGCCAGCAGCCGAATATCGGGAGTTGCGCAGTACTTC.

In this sample, this clone turned up once. CDR3 loop: CASSISRETQYF. CDR3 DNA: TGTGCCAGTAGTATTAGTAGAGAGACCCAGTACTTC. The V gene is TRBV19, the J gene TRBJ2-5; unclear D gene. This CDR3 region has 12 residues. The germline V gene encodes CDR1 LNHDA and CDR2 SQIVND (reference sequence). Trimming took 3 bases from V and 4 from J, leaving 6 bases between them.

The chain has TRBV9 and TRBJ1-1, with D maybe TRBD1 (5 bases). The CDR3 consists of 15 residues. Per germline, CDR1 SGDLS and CDR2 YYNGEE. V lost 4 bases and J 4 bases, leaving 17 bases between the germline ends. In nucleotides, the CDR3 is TGTGCCAGCAGCAAGCTTGGGCAGGGATCCACTGAAGCTTTCTTT. Amino acids: CASSKLGQGSTEAFF.

The V and J genes are TRBV5-1 and TRBJ2-5, with 8 bases matching TRBD2. The V segment lost 1 base and the J segment 4 bases; nucleotides outside the gene matches: 3. This CDR3 spans 14 amino acids. Germline assignment: CDR1 SGHRS and CDR2 YFSETQ. CDR3 amino acids: CASSLSREGETQYF. CDR3 nucleotides: TGCGCCAGCAGCTTGAGCCGGGAGGGAGAGACCCAGTACTTC. Together with reference TRBV5-1 and TRBJ2-5, the CDR3 gives the full variable domain: KAGVTQTPRYLIKTRGQQVTLSCSPISGHRSVSWYQQTPGQGLQFLFEYFSETQRNKGNFPGRFSGRQFSNSRSEMNVSTLELGDSALYLCASSLSREGETQYFGPGTRLLVL.

The chain recombines TRBV12-3 or TRBV12-4 with TRBJ1-5, with D perhaps TRBD1 (6 bases). This CDR3 comprises 13 residues. With 3 bases removed from V and 7 bases from J, the gap between germline ends came to 10 bases. The CDR3 bases are TGTGCCAGCAGTTTGGGGGCTGACCAGCCCCAGCATTTT. It yields the protein CASSLGADQPQHF.

This clone occurred once. The chain uses TRBV4-2 and TRBJ2-1, with TRBD2 identical over 11 bases. The ends lost 2 bases at V and 4 bases at J; junction bases unmatched: 4. CDR3 length: 16 residues. CDR1 LGHNA and CDR2 YNFKEQ come from the germline V gene. CDR3 sequence (DNA): TGTGCCAGCAGCCAACTCAGACTAGCGGGGTACAATGAGCAGTTCTTC. This translates into CASSQLRLAGYNEQFF.

The gene calls are TRBV2 and TRBJ1-4, with D unclear. Germline V lookup: CDR1 SNHLY, CDR2 FYNNEI. Trimming stripped 3 bases from V and 8 bases from J, with 10 bases between. The CDR3 has 13 amino acids. CDR3 bases: TGTGCCAGCAGTGATATAGCGGTGGAAAAACTGTTTTTT. Its translation: CASSDIAVEKLFF.

The chain joins TRBV5-1 to TRBJ1-1, with D possibly TRBD1 on 6 matching bases. The CDR3 contains 15 residues. Germline assignment: CDR1 SGHRS and CDR2 YFSETQ. V lost 4 bases and J lost 7, with 20 bases in between. CDR3 sequence reads: CASSLQGLDPDEAFF. The CDR3 region has the DNA TGCGCCAGCAGCCTACAGGGTTTAGATCCCGATGAAGCTTTCTTT.

The chain carries TRBV10-3 and TRBJ1-2, with no clear D. V gave up 2 bases and J gave up 4 bases, with 11 bases separating them. The CDR3 loop spans 14 amino acids. CDR1 ENHRY and CDR2 SYGVKD come from the germline V gene. CDR3 DNA sequence: TGTGCCATCAGTGAGAGGCAGGCGCCCTATGGCTACACCTTC. Protein: CAISERQAPYGYTF.

This chain links TRBV6-5 with TRBJ1-1; 10 bases align to TRBD1. V lost 8 bases, J lost 1 base, and 4 bases stayed unmatched. Germline CDR1 MNHEY, CDR2 SVGAGI. The CDR3 is made up of 14 amino acids. The CDR3 bases are TGTGCCAGCGGCGGGACAGGGGCGAACACTGAAGCTTTCTTT. Encoded protein: CASGGTGANTEAFF.

V usage is TRBV12-3 or TRBV12-4 and J usage is TRBJ1-3; 9 bases fit TRBD1. The CDR3 loop spans 13 amino acids. Trimming took 6 bases from V and 8 from J; bases not matched to a gene: 5. DNA for the CDR3: TGTGCCAGCAGGGACAGGGGATTAGACACCATATATTTT. Protein sequence: CASRDRGLDTIYF.

The genes are TRBV9 and TRBJ2-4; D is possibly TRBD2 (6 bases). The germline V gene encodes CDR1 SGDLS and CDR2 YYNGEE. The CDR3 spans 14 residues. Trimming left V 2 bases short and J 9 bases short, with 15 bases between. The CDR3: CASSVRDPGGIQYF. As DNA, the CDR3 is TGTGCCAGCAGCGTGAGGGACCCCGGGGGCATTCAGTACTTC. Based on the CDR3 plus reference TRBV9 and TRBJ2-4, the full variable domain is DSGVTQTPKHLITATGQRVTLRCSPRSGDLSVYWYQQSLDQGLQFLIQYYNGEERAKGNILERFSAQQFPDLHSELNLSSLELGDSALYFCASSVRDPGGIQYFGAGTRLSVL.

The chain uses TRBV12-3 or TRBV12-4 and TRBJ2-2, with a weak D call TRBD1 (6 bases). The CDR3 is 13 amino acids. With 5 bases removed from V and 7 bases from J, the gap between germline ends came to 11 bases. The CDR3 sequence: CASSPQGFGELFF. The DNA for the CDR3 is TGTGCCAGCAGTCCCCAGGGGTTCGGGGAGCTGTTTTTT.

The chain is built from TRBV28 and TRBJ1-4; D is undetermined. V lost 6 bases and J lost 2, with 13 bases in between. The CDR3 spans 15 residues. Germline lookup yields CDR1 MDHEN and CDR2 SYDVKM. CDR3 residues: CASRLQDWTNEKLFF. CDR3 nucleotides: TGTGCCAGCAGACTTCAAGATTGGACTAATGAAAAACTGTTTTTT.

This clone was recorded once. The chain joins TRBV6-4 to TRBJ1-1; the match to TRBD1 covers 8 bases. The CDR3 is 14 amino acids. Losses at the gene ends were 7 bases for V and 4 bases for J; bases not matched to a gene: 8. Germline V gene data show CDR1 as MRHNA and CDR2 as SNTAGT. CDR3 amino acids: CASKPGGASTEAFF. The CDR3 bases are TGTGCCAGCAAGCCAGGGGGCGCAAGCACTGAAGCTTTCTTT.

The rearrangement joins TRBV4-3 to TRBJ2-3, with TRBD2 identical over 10 bases. The CDR3 length is 16 residues. Trimming at V came to 2 bases and at J to 0 bases, leaving 2 bases not matched to a gene. Germline CDR1 reads LGHNA; CDR2 reads YSLEER. The CDR3 sequence: CASSQQLAGSTDTQYF. CDR3 DNA: TGCGCCAGCAGCCAACAACTAGCGGGGAGCACAGATACGCAGTATTTT.

The chain employs TRBV6-6 and TRBJ1-3; weak D call: TRBD1 (5 bases). This CDR3 has 16 amino acids. V was trimmed by 5 bases and J by 0 bases, leaving 14 bases between them. Germline CDR1 is MNHNY and CDR2 is SVGAGI (reference sequence). CDR3 residues: CASSPRGLDSGNTIYF. CDR3 in DNA: TGTGCCAGCAGTCCCCGGGGGTTAGACTCTGGAAACACCATATATTTT.

The chain has TRBV18 and TRBJ2-5; D may be TRBD1 (6 bases). This CDR3 contains 14 residues. The germline V gene encodes CDR1 KGHSH and CDR2 LQKENI. Trimming removed 3 bases from V and 5 bases from J, with 13 bases in between. The CDR3 reads CASSPQGTGETQYF. Written as DNA, the CDR3 is TGTGCCAGCTCACCCCAGGGGACCGGTGAGACCCAGTACTTC. Complete variable domain (other parts from reference TRBV18 and TRBJ2-5): NAGVMQNPRHLVRRRGQEARLRCSPMKGHSHVYWYRQLPEEGLKFMVYLQKENIIDESGMPKERFSAEFPKEGPSILRIQQVVRGDSAAYFCASSPQGTGETQYFGPGTRLLVL.